This T cell receptor beta chain derives from a study of T-cell reconstitution after alpha-beta-depleted transplantation in children. The study's findings and limits: Approximately two months post-transplant, alpha-beta T cells reportedly originated from several hundred expanded graft clones. At day 60, the high TCRbeta diversity found in some patients originated from recipient T cells and thymic progenitors that had survived.

Researchers prepared the TCRbeta library using unique molecular identifiers, the study reports. TCRdb processed the PCR reads anew with MiXCR; each CDR3 protein has one entry. The data hold 130,000 to 150,000 distinct CDR3 sequences, with around 8.5% observed a single time. CDR1 and CDR2 (germline): DFQATT, SNEGSKA (reference sequence). The CDR3 contains 13 residues. V was pared by 6 bases and J by 1 base, with 12 bases between. This clonotype appeared many times. Its antigen is undetermined. Sequencing was performed on PBMCs, mostly from graft donor cells, taken 180 days after TCRalphabeta/CD19-depleted stem cell transplant. The V and J genes are TRBV20-1 and TRBJ1-2; a weak D match, TRBD1 (5 bases). The sequence derives from a female patient aged 2 to 10 who had a stem cell transplant for congenital amegakaryocytic thrombocytopenia, so the T cells may come from the graft donor. Here the CDR3 reads CSAPWDFNYGYTF. CDR3 nucleotide sequence: TGCAGTGCCCCCTGGGACTTTAACTATGGCTACACCTTC.